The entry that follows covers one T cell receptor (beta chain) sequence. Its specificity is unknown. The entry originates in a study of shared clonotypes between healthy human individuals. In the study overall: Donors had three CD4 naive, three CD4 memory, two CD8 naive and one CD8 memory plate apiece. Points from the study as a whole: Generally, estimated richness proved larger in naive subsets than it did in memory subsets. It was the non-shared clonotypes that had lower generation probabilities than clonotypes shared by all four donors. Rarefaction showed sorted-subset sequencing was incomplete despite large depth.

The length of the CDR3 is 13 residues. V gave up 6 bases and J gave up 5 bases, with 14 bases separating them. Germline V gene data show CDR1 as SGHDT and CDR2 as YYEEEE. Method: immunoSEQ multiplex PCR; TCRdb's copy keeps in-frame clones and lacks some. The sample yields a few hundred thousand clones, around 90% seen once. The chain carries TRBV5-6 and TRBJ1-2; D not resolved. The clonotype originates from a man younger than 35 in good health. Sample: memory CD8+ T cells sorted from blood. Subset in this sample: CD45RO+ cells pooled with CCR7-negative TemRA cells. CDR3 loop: CASTTAGEYGYTF. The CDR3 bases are TGTGCCAGCACTACGGCAGGAGAATATGGCTACACCTTC.